The clone carrying this TCR beta chain was seen a few times. The use of a sample-barcoded 5' primer and a J-beta primer mix characterized a second PCR of about 6 to 12 cycles. Sequencing of every sample gave 3 million or more CDR3-containing paired-end reads. TCRdb fed the 5' RACE reads into MiXCR, producing one record per CDR3 protein. The sample has over 1,300,000 distinct CDR3 sequences; approximately 59% are singletons. The donors, all healthy, were Caucasians living in Russia, aged about 6 to 100. Germline CDR1 reads SQVTM; CDR2 reads ANQGSEA. CDR3 size: 15 residues. Unmatched junction bases numbered 7, after V lost 6 bases and J lost 4 bases. These data belong to a study of blood T cells in healthy people across ages.

The receptor was derived from a man between 18 and 29 years old in good health. Sequences were obtained from blood. The chain is built from TRBV29-1 and TRBJ2-1, with 12 bases fitting TRBD2. CDR3 sequence: CSVKTSGSAYNEQFF. The DNA for the CDR3 is TGCAGCGTGAAGACTAGCGGGAGTGCTTACAATGAGCAGTTCTTC.